This T cell receptor (beta chain) was sequenced in a study of blood T cell repertoires in COVID-19. In the study overall: Both acute and convalescent COVID-19 samples were obtained from the United States, Italy and Spain. PBMCs, B-cell-depleted T cells, or T cells provided the cDNA or gDNA that made up the material.

The trim removed 3 bases at V and 2 bases at J, leaving 7 bases unmatched. Germline loops: CDR1 SGHDN, CDR2 FVKESK. The CDR3 length is 16 residues. As originally analysed: Nucleated cell number was recorded as an estimate derived from reference gene primer amplification. Assay: immunoSEQ multiplex PCR; the TCRdb copy retains only in-frame clones and omits some. That table gives V, J and clone size, and the DNA gave D and trimming. This sample has around 68,000 clones, with roughly 93% found just once. The receptor was isolated from a human donor in a cohort sampled during active COVID-19. The sample was peripheral blood. The chain carries TRBV14 and TRBJ1-3; 7 bases match TRBD1. The CDR3 region has the DNA TGTGCCAGCAGCCAGACTACAGGGGCCCCTGGAAACACCATATATTTT. It specifies CASSQTTGAPGNTIYF.